Each of the 16 T cell receptor beta chains below was sequenced from the same sample in a study of blood T cell repertoires in COVID-19. The assay was immunoSEQ multiplex PCR, and TCRdb's table has in-frame clones only and misses some. The table has over 70,000 clones, about 87% seen once. Source material: peripheral blood. These TCRs come from an older man with acute or convalescent COVID-19.

This chain joins TRBV3-1 (or the pseudogene TRBV3-2) and TRBJ2-1, with 8 bases matching TRBD2. CDR1 and CDR2 (germline): LGHDT, YNNKEL (reference sequence). The CDR3 contains 16 residues. V lost 0 bases, J lost 7 bases, and 8 bases stayed unmatched. CDR3 bases: TGTGCCAGCAGCCAAGATCCCAGCGGGGGTGGGAATGAGCAGTTCTTC. The encoded protein is CASSQDPSGGGNEQFF.

J is TRBJ2-3 and V is TRBV24-1; 9 bases align to TRBD1. The length of the CDR3 is 15 residues. V lost 11 bases and J lost 4; bases outside the gene matches: 12. Germline assignment: CDR1 KGHDR and CDR2 SFDVKD. The CDR3 here is CAISQAGTGSDTQYF. CDR3 nucleotides: TGTGCCATATCACAGGCCGGGACAGGGTCAGATACGCAGTATTTT.

In nucleotides, the CDR3 is TGCAGTGCTAGTAAGCAGGGTAACCGGCCCCAGCATTTT. It encodes CSASKQGNRPQHF. The J gene is TRBJ1-5, the V gene TRBV20-1, with TRBD1 as a possible D gene (5 bases). Germline V gene lookup returns CDR1 DFQATT and CDR2 SNEGSKA (reference sequence). Trimming cost V 3 bases and J 9 bases, with 15 bases left between them. The length of the CDR3 is 13 residues.

This chain connects TRBV27 to TRBJ1-1; maybe TRBD1 (5 bases). Trimming cost V 5 bases and J 2 bases, with 15 bases left between them. Germline assignment: CDR1 MNHEY and CDR2 SMNVEV (reference sequence). The CDR3 contains 15 residues. CDR3 sequence reads: CASSLRAGVNTEAFF. Written as DNA, the CDR3 is TGTGCCAGCAGTCTCAGGGCGGGGGTCAACACTGAAGCTTTCTTT.

The chain recombines TRBV5-6 with TRBJ1-5, with TRBD1 as a possible D gene (5 bases). Germline lookup yields CDR1 SGHDT and CDR2 YYEEEE. V was clipped by 0 bases and J by 7 bases, with 14 bases between them. CDR3 length: 15 residues. In nucleotides, the CDR3 is TGTGCCAGCAGCTTGGCGGGGGGGGTTGCCCAGCCCCAGCATTTT. Amino acids: CASSLAGGVAQPQHF.

The chain combines TRBV20-1 with TRBJ1-5, with TRBD1 as a possible D gene (5 bases). The V end was cut by 6 bases, the J end by 7 bases, with 10 bases between. The CDR3 spans 11 residues. Germline assignment: CDR1 DFQATT and CDR2 SNEGSKA (reference sequence). The CDR3 is CSAGGGQPQHF. The CDR3 region has the DNA TGCAGTGCAGGCGGGGGGCAGCCCCAGCATTTT.

The chain has TRBV2 and TRBJ2-1; perhaps TRBD2 as D (6 bases). V gave up 6 bases and J gave up 4 bases, with 19 bases separating them. CDR1 is SNHLY, CDR2 FYNNEI, per germline. This CDR3 spans 16 amino acids. DNA for the CDR3: TGTGCCAGCAGCGCATGGGCTAGCGAGATATACAATGAGCAGTTCTTC. Protein: CASSAWASEIYNEQFF.

The chain carries TRBV7-2 and TRBJ2-1, with D unresolved. CDR1 and CDR2 (germline): SGHTA, FQGNSA. Trimming took off 6 bases at V and 4 bases at J, with 19 bases between the two ends. This CDR3 contains 16 residues. The CDR3 protein is CASRVQENTVYNEQFF. As DNA, the CDR3 is TGTGCCAGCAGGGTCCAGGAAAACACCGTTTACAATGAGCAGTTCTTC.

This clone occurred once. The chain joins TRBV4-1 to TRBJ1-1; TRBD1 matches at 8 bases. Germline trimming cut 2 bases from V and 1 base from J; bases unmatched to any gene: 6. CDR1 and CDR2 from the germline V gene are MGHRA and YSYEKL. The CDR3 loop spans 16 amino acids. The chain's CDR3 is CASSQIAGTGNTEAFF. For the CDR3, the DNA is TGCGCCAGCAGCCAAATAGCAGGGACAGGGAACACTGAAGCTTTCTTT.

The genes are TRBV5-1 and TRBJ1-5; unclear D gene. Trimming cost V 0 bases and J 1 base, with 8 bases left between them. The CDR3 is 15 amino acids. Germline V gene sequence: CDR1 SGHRS, CDR2 YFSETQ. The CDR3 protein is CASSLEEGSNQPQHF. The CDR3 DNA reads TGCGCCAGCAGCTTGGAGGAGGGAAGCAATCAGCCCCAGCATTTT.

The chain links TRBV11-2 to TRBJ2-1, with TRBD2 matching 15 bases. CDR1 SGHAT and CDR2 FQNNGV come from the germline V gene. V gave up 5 bases and J gave up 8 bases; unmatched junction bases: 7. The CDR3 loop spans 16 amino acids. This chain's CDR3 is CASSPRGLAGGDEQFF. CDR3 coding DNA: TGTGCCAGCAGCCCACGCGGACTAGCGGGAGGGGATGAGCAGTTCTTC.

This chain connects TRBV7-6 to TRBJ1-3, with D possibly matching TRBD1 (6 bases). The CDR3 is 15 amino acids. CDR1 and CDR2 from the germline V gene are SGHVS and FNYEAQ. The V end lost 4 bases, the J end lost 0 bases, and 10 bases lay between the germline ends. The DNA of the CDR3 is TGTGCCAGCAGCTCAGGGGCCAACTCTGGAAACACCATATATTTT. Residues: CASSSGANSGNTIYF.

The genes are TRBV7-7 and TRBJ2-1; 9 bases are a match to TRBD2. V shed 2 bases and J 5 bases; nucleotides not matched to a gene: 4. Germline CDR1 and CDR2: SSHAT and FNYEAQ (reference sequence). CDR3 length: 15 amino acids. CDR3 residues: CASSLRLAANNEQFF. In DNA, the CDR3 is TGTGCCAGCAGCTTAAGACTAGCGGCAAACAATGAGCAGTTCTTC.

The chain uses TRBV5-1 and TRBJ2-7, with D perhaps TRBD1 (5 bases). This CDR3 is built from 14 residues. In germline, CDR1 is SGHRS, CDR2 YFSETQ. Trimming removed 0 bases at V and 7 bases at J, with 14 bases between. CDR3 region: CASSLARGQGEQYF. For the CDR3, the DNA is TGCGCCAGCAGCTTGGCCCGAGGTCAGGGAGAGCAGTACTTC.

The genes are TRBV6-1 and TRBJ1-6; tentatively, D is TRBD1 (6 bases). Germline V gene data show CDR1 as MNHNS and CDR2 as SASEGT. V dropped 0 bases and J dropped 9 bases, with 12 bases sitting between them. The CDR3 covers 15 residues. CDR3: CASSEASRGSSPLHF. The DNA of the CDR3 is TGTGCCAGCAGTGAAGCAAGCAGGGGAAGTTCACCCCTCCACTTT.

This clone was picked up a small number of times. The J gene is TRBJ2-7, the V gene TRBV10-3; D is undetermined. The CDR3 is 12 amino acids. V dropped 3 bases and J dropped 6 bases, with 9 bases sitting between them. The germline gives CDR1 ENHRY, CDR2 SYGVKD. CDR3 nucleotides: TGTGCCATCAGTGAAAGACATCTCGAGCAGTACTTC. Residues: CAISERHLEQYF.